A single T cell receptor beta chain is shown here with its context. The antigen remains unidentified. This entry belongs to a study of cytomegalovirus exposure and HLA in healthy donors. Study findings and constraints: Prior analysis indicated that the majority of TCR beta V segments exhibited productivity approximately 87% or approximately 30% of the time. Per published reports, the classifier diagnosed cytomegalovirus status with high specificity and sensitivity.

Both 60 Vbeta primers and 13 Jbeta primers went into the PCR. As processed by the authors: Later work found 65 million to 100 million unique TCR beta chains, with 9.5 million to 11 million shared. Clones were sequenced by immunoSEQ multiplex PCR, and TCRdb holds only the in-frame ones, with some missing. V, J and clone size derive from that table, while D and trimming were established from the DNA sequence. The sample holds under 90,000 clones, 77% seen once. The CDR3 totals 13 residues. CDR1 and CDR2 from the germline V gene are LNHDA and SQIVND (reference sequence). V lost 3 bases to trimming and J lost 5 bases, with 8 bases between them.

The chain recombines TRBV19 with TRBJ2-1, with D unresolved. The sample taken for sequencing was PBMCs. The clonotype was recovered from a man between 45 and 60 years old in good health and CMV-seropositive. The CDR3 sequence is CASSILQNNEQFF. The CDR3 coding sequence is TGTGCCAGTAGTATCTTACAGAACAATGAGCAGTTCTTC.